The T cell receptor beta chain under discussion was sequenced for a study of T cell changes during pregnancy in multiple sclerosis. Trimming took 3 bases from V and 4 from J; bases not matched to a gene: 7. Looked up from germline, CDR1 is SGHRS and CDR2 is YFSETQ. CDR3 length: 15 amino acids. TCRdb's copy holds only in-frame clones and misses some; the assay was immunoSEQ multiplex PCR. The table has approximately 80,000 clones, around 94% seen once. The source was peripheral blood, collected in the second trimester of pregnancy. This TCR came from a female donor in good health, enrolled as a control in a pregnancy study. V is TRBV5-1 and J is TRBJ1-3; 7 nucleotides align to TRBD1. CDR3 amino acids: CASSWTGQRGNTIYF. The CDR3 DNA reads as TGCGCCAGCAGCTGGACGGGACAGAGAGGAAACACCATATATTTT.